This T cell receptor (beta chain) originates from a study of blood T cell repertoires in COVID-19. Across the study: Sample material is recorded as cDNA or gDNA derived from T cells, B-cell-depleted T cells, or PBMCs.

A Seattle source enrolled patients during active infection and followed them longitudinally. This clone was detected only a few times. In the original processing: It was from reference gene primer amplification that nucleated cell counts were estimated. Method: immunoSEQ multiplex PCR; TCRdb's copy keeps in-frame clones and lacks some. That table is the source of V, J and clone size, and D and trimming were worked out from the DNA. The sample gives 250,000 to 350,000 clones, 75% to 90% of which show up once; roughly 6.1% is in the top ten. Germline V gene sequence: CDR1 SEHNR, CDR2 FQNEAQ (reference sequence). CDR3 length: 13 amino acids. With V trimmed by 3 bases and J by 7 bases, 5 bases remained unmatched.

The sequenced sample was peripheral blood. The source is a woman in her fifties or sixties with COVID-19, enrolled during active disease. The V call is TRBV7-9, the J call TRBJ1-2; 7 bases agree with TRBD1. For the CDR3, the DNA is TGTGCCAGCAGCTTGGGACAGCCTTTTGGCTACACCTTC. This encodes CASSLGQPFGYTF. The full variable domain, in which reference TRBV7-9 and TRBJ1-2 provide the parts outside the CDR3, is DTGVSQNPRHKITKRGQNVTFRCDPISEHNRLYWYRQTLGQGPEFLTYFQNEAQLEKSRLLSDRFSAERPKGSFSTLEIQRTEQGDSAMYLCASSLGQPFGYTFGSGTRLTVV.